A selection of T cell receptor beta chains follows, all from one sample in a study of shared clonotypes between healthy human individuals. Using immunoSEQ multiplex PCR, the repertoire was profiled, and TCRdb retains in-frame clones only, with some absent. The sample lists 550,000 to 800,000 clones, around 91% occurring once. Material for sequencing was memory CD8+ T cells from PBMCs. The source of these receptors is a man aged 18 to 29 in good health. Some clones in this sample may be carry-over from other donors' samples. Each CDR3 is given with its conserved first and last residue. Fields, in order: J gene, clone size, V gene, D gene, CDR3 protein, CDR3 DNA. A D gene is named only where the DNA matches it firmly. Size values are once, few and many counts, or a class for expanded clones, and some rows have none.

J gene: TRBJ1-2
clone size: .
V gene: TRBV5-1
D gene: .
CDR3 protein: CASSLADQGGFYTF
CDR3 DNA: TGCGCCAGCAGCTTGGCGGATCAGGGCGGATTTTACACCTTC

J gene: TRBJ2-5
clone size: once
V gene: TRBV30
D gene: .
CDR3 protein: CAWNPAGFGETQYF
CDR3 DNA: TGTGCCTGGAACCCTGCCGGGTTTGGGGAGACCCAGTACTTC

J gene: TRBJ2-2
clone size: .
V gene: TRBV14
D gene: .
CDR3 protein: CASSQESGQVGELFF
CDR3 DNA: TGTGCCAGCAGCCAAGAATCCGGCCAGGTCGGGGAGCTGTTTTTT

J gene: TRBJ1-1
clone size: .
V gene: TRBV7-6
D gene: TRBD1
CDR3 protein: CASRDRGTEAFF
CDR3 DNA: TGTGCCAGCAGGGACAGGGGCACTGAAGCTTTCTTT

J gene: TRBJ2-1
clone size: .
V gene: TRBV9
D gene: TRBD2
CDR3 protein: CASSVGPTGTSGGEQFF
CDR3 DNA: TGTGCCAGCAGCGTAGGTCCGACCGGGACTAGCGGGGGTGAGCAGTTCTTC

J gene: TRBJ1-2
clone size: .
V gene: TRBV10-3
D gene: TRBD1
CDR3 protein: CAISESDRGEGGYTF
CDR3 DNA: TGTGCCATCAGTGAGTCCGACAGGGGAGAAGGGGGCTACACCTTC

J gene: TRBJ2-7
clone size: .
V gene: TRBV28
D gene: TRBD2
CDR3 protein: CASSFPAGGTYEQYF
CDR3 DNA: TGTGCCAGCAGTTTTCCTGCGGGAGGGACCTACGAGCAGTACTTC

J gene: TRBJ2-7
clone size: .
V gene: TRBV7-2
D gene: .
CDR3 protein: CASSLVVDFSYEQYF
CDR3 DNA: TGTGCCAGCAGCTTAGTAGTGGACTTCTCCTACGAGCAGTACTTC

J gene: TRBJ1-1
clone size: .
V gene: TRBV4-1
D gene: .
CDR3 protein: CASSQDRGNTEAFF
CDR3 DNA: TGCGCCAGCAGCCAAGATCGAGGGAACACTGAAGCTTTCTTT

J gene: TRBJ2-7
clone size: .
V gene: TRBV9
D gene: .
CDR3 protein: CASSVGSGPRGSYEQYF
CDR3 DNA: TGTGCCAGCAGCGTAGGGAGCGGGCCGAGGGGCTCCTACGAGCAGTACTTC

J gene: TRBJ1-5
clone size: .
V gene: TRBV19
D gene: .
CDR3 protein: CASSMVSYINQPQHF
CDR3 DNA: TGTGCCAGTAGTATGGTCAGTTATATAAATCAGCCCCAGCATTTT

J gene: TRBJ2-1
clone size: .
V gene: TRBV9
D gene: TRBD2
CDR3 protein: CASSVVTSGRYNEQFF
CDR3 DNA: TGTGCCAGCAGCGTAGTAACTAGCGGGAGGTACAATGAGCAGTTCTTC

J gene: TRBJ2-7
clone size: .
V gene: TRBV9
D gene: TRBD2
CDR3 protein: CASSVGAGAHEQYF
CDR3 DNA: TGTGCCAGCAGCGTAGGAGCGGGAGCCCACGAGCAGTACTTC

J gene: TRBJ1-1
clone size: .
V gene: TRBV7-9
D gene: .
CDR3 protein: CASSPRKGLVSEAFF
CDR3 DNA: TGTGCCAGCAGCCCACGTAAGGGGCTGGTGTCTGAAGCTTTCTTT

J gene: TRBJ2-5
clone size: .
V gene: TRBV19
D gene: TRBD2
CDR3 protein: CASSNAGGDLETQYF
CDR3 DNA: TGTGCCAGTAGTAATGCGGGGGGCGATTTGGAGACCCAGTACTTC

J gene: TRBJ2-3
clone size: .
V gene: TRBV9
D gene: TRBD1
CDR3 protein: CASSGVQGGTQYF
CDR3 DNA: TGTGCCAGCAGCGGGGTACAGGGGGGTACGCAGTATTTT

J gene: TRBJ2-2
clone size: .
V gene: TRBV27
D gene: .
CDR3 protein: CASSFQGYTGELFF
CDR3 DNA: TGTGCCAGCAGTTTCCAGGGCTACACCGGGGAGCTGTTTTTT

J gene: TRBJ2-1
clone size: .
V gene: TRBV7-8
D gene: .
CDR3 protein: CASSSRTDNEQFF
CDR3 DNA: TGTGCCAGCAGCTCGCGGACAGACAATGAGCAGTTCTTC

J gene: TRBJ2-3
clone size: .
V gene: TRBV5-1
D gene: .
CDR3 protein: CASSSELRTSTDTQYF
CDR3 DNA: TGCGCCAGCAGCTCCGAACTCAGAACTAGCACAGATACGCAGTATTTT

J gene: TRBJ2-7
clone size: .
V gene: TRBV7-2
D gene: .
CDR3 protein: CASSLRRGLYEQYF
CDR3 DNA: TGTGCCAGCAGCTTGCGGAGGGGTCTCTACGAGCAGTACTTC

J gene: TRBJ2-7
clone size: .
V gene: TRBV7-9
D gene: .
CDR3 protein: CASTLGAEYEQYF
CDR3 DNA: TGTGCCAGCACCTTAGGGGCAGAATACGAGCAGTACTTC

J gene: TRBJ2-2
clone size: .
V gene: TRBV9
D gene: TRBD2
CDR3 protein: CASSAQRTSENTGELFF
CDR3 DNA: TGTGCCAGCAGCGCGCAGAGGACTAGCGAAAACACCGGGGAGCTGTTTTTT

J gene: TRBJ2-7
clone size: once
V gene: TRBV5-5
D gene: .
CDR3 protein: CASSLEWGTYEQYF
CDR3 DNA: TGTGCCAGCAGCTTGGAGTGGGGAACCTACGAGCAGTACTTC

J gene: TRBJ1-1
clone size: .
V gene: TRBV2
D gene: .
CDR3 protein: CASHLSLEAFF
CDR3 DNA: TGTGCCAGCCACCTCAGTTTGGAAGCTTTCTTT

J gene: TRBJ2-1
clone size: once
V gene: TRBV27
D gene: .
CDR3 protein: CASSLSWARTNEQFF
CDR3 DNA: TGTGCCAGCAGTTTATCTTGGGCTAGAACCAATGAGCAGTTCTTC

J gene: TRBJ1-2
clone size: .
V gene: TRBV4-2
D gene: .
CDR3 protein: CASSQDPPGSYGYTF
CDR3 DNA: TGTGCCAGCAGCCAAGATCCGCCGGGGAGCTATGGCTACACCTTC

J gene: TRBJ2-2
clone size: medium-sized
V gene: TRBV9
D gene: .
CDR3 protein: CASSVGGVGELFF
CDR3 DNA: TGTGCCAGCAGCGTAGGAGGGGTCGGGGAGCTGTTTTTT

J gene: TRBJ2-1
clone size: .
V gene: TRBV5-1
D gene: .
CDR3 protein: CASSGALIIGSSTYNEQFF
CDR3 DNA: TGCGCCAGCAGCGGAGCATTGATCATCGGGTCATCGACCTACAATGAGCAGTTCTTC

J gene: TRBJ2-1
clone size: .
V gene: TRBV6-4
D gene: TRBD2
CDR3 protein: CASSGLAGDSEQFF
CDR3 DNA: TGTGCCAGCAGTGGGCTAGCGGGAGATAGTGAGCAGTTCTTC

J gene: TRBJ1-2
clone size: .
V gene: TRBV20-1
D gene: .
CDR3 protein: CSATIPYGYTF
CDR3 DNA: TGCAGTGCTACAATACCCTATGGCTACACCTTC

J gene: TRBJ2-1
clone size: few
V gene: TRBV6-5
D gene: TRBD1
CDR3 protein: CASSRDSHNEQFF
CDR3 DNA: TGTGCCAGCAGCCGGGACAGCCACAATGAGCAGTTCTTC

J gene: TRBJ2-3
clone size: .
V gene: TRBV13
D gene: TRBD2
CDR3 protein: CASSAAGASTDTQYF
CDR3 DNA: TGTGCCAGCAGCGCAGCGGGGGCTAGCACAGATACGCAGTATTTT

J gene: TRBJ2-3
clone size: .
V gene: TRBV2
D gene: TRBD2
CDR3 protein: CASSPTSGFGDTQYF
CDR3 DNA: TGTGCCAGCAGCCCTACTAGCGGTTTCGGAGATACGCAGTATTTT

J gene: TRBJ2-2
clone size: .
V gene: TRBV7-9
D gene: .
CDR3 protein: CASSSRVNTGELFF
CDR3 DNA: TGTGCCAGCAGCTCTCGGGTAAACACCGGGGAGCTGTTTTTT

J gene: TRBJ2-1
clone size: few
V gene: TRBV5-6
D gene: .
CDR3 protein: CASSLEGSQFF
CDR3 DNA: TGTGCCAGCAGCTTGGAAGGATCCCAGTTCTTC

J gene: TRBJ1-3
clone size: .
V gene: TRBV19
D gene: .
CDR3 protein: CASSIDGDSGNTIYF
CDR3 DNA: TGTGCCAGTAGTATCGACGGTGACTCTGGAAACACCATATATTTT

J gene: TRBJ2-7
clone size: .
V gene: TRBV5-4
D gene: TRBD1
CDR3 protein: CASSYRGQAPYEQYF
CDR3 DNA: TGTGCCAGCAGCTACCGAGGACAGGCACCTTACGAGCAGTACTTC

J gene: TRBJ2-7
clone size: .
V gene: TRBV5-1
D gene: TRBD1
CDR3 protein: CASSLGDSPYEQYF
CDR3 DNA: TGCGCCAGCAGCTTGGGGGACAGTCCCTACGAGCAGTACTTC

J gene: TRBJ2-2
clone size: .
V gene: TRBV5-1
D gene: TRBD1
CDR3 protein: CASSSRTGPTGELFF
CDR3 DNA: TGCGCCAGCAGCTCCAGGACAGGGCCCACCGGGGAGCTGTTTTTT